These 10 T cell receptor beta chains came from one sample sequenced in a study of response to subunit inactivated influenza vaccine (dated by TCRdb to the late 2010s). According to the study, the label for this sample's time point signals: approximately 40 days after influenza vaccine administration. Library prep was done by RT-PCR. TCRdb lists the instrument as Illumina HiSeq 2500. TCRdb reran the public reads through fastp at Q25 and MiXCR, keeping productive beta chains. Rows are unified per CDR3 protein, each entry keeping the most common DNA and genes. The sample table records around 500,000 distinct CDR3 sequences; roughly 9.7% of these occur just once. Together, the top ten hold about 12% of the sample. The material was PBMCs from blood, obtained roughly 6 weeks after vaccination. The receptors derive from a man aged 45-65 years who received an inactivated influenza vaccine. Donor details come from another sample of the same person, matched by shared clones.

This clonotype was counted only a few times. The chain carries TRBV20-1 and TRBJ2-3, with 8 bases that match TRBD2. The CDR3 is 15 amino acids. The J segment lost 5 bases and the V segment lost 1 base, leaving 8 bases of the junction unmatched. Germline values: CDR1 DFQATT, CDR2 SNEGSKA (reference sequence). The CDR3 region is CSARGDGGVKDTQYF. The CDR3 DNA follows: TGCAGTGCTAGAGGCGACGGGGGGGTAAAAGATACGCAGTATTTT.

The J gene is TRBJ2-3, the V gene TRBV7-7, with D possibly matching TRBD2 (6 bases). CDR1 and CDR2 (germline): SSHAT, FNYEAQ (reference sequence). This CDR3 has 15 residues. V gave up 5 bases and J gave up 0 bases, with 12 bases separating them. The CDR3 DNA follows: TGTGCCAGCAGCCCACAGGAGGGTAGCACAGATACGCAGTATTTT. It yields the protein CASSPQEGSTDTQYF. The whole variable domain, filled in from reference TRBV7-7 and TRBJ2-3, reads GAGVSQSPRYKVTKRGQDVTLRCDPISSHATLYWYQQALGQGPEFLTYFNYEAQPDKSGLPSDRFSAERPEGSISTLTIQRTEQRDSAMYRCASSPQEGSTDTQYFGPGTRLTVL.

In this sample, this clonotype turned up a few times. V is TRBV29-1 and J is TRBJ1-3; D not resolved. Germline CDR1 SQVTM, CDR2 ANQGSEA. This CDR3 comprises 13 residues. Trimming removed 6 bases at V and 0 bases at J, with 9 bases between. This chain's CDR3 is CSVKTFSGNTIYF. The CDR3 DNA reads as TGCAGCGTAAAGACATTCTCTGGAAACACCATATATTTT.

This clonotype has only a few counts. V gene TRBV20-1 combines with J gene TRBJ2-7; the D is unclear. V lost 1 base to trimming and J lost 0 bases, with 7 bases between them. Germline V CDR1 and CDR2: DFQATT, SNEGSKA (reference sequence). CDR3 length equals 13 residues. This CDR3 reads CSARGWASYEQYF. CDR3 sequence (DNA): TGCAGTGCTAGAGGGTGGGCCTCCTACGAGCAGTACTTC.

The rearrangement links TRBV20-1 to TRBJ2-5; 7 nucleotides match TRBD1. Per germline, CDR1 DFQATT and CDR2 SNEGSKA (reference sequence). The CDR3 spans 14 residues. J gave up 2 bases and V 6 bases, and 9 bases lay outside the gene matches. The CDR3: CSAPGWDSQETQYF. For the CDR3, the DNA is TGCAGTGCCCCTGGGTGGGACAGTCAAGAGACCCAGTACTTC.

The table lists this clonotype with a few counts. V usage is TRBV7-2 and J usage is TRBJ2-2, with 8 bases matching TRBD2. Germline V gene lookup returns CDR1 SGHTA and CDR2 FQGNSA. This CDR3 is built from 15 residues. J was trimmed by 4 bases and V by 3 bases; bases with no gene match: 4. CDR3 DNA: TGTGCCAGCAGCTTTCATAGCGGGGCCACCGGGGAGCTGTTTTTT. Translated, it gives CASSFHSGATGELFF.

V usage is TRBV18 and J usage is TRBJ2-7, with D perhaps TRBD1 (5 bases). This CDR3 is 13 amino acids long. The V and J ends lost 3 bases and 5 bases respectively, with 11 bases between them. Germline CDR1 KGHSH, CDR2 LQKENI. CDR3 sequence: CASSPSTVNEQYF. CDR3 DNA: TGTGCCAGCTCACCCTCGACAGTAAACGAGCAGTACTTC.

This clonotype showed up many times. CDR3 DNA sequence: TGTGCCACCAGCAGAGATCAAACAGGGAGGAACACCGGGGAGCTGTTTTTT. Its protein product is CATSRDQTGRNTGELFF. V gene TRBV15 combines with J gene TRBJ2-2, with D possibly matching TRBD1 (6 bases). Trimming took 0 bases from V and 1 from J, leaving 12 bases between them. The CDR3 covers 17 residues. Per germline, CDR1 LNHNV and CDR2 YYDKDF (reference sequence).

This clonotype came up many times. The chain uses TRBV5-1 and TRBJ2-5; 8 nucleotides match TRBD2. The CDR3 consists of 14 residues. Trimming at V came to 4 bases and at J to 1 base, leaving 3 bases not matched to a gene. CDR1 and CDR2 (germline): SGHRS, YFSETQ. CDR3 region: CASSPGTSQETQYF. CDR3 coding DNA: TGCGCCAGCAGCCCGGGGACTAGCCAAGAGACCCAGTACTTC. The full variable domain, with the rest looked up from reference TRBV5-1 and TRBJ2-5, is KAGVTQTPRYLIKTRGQQVTLSCSPISGHRSVSWYQQTPGQGLQFLFEYFSETQRNKGNFPGRFSGRQFSNSRSEMNVSTLELGDSALYLCASSPGTSQETQYFGPGTRLLVL.

CDR3 DNA: TGTGCCAGCAGCTTAGCGCAGACAGGGTCCTACGAGCAGTACTTC. It specifies CASSLAQTGSYEQYF. The chain uses TRBV7-8 and TRBJ2-7; TRBD1 matches 7 bases. This CDR3 comprises 15 residues. Per the germline V gene, CDR1 is SGHVS and CDR2 is FQNEAQ. The V and J ends lost 0 bases and 1 base, in that order; junction bases with no gene match: 3.